The 21 T cell receptor beta chains listed next were all sequenced from one sample in a study of blood T cell repertoires in COVID-19. Assay: immunoSEQ multiplex PCR; the TCRdb copy retains only in-frame clones and omits some. The sample has tens of thousands of clones, 70% to 90% seen once. The specimen was peripheral blood. Receptors originate from a man older than 75 with active or convalescent COVID-19.

The sample holds one count of this clone. The V gene is TRBV5-1, the J gene TRBJ1-1; tentative D call: TRBD1 (6 bases). Germline assignment: CDR1 SGHRS and CDR2 YFSETQ. The germline V and J ends were trimmed by 4 bases and 1 base, with 14 bases remaining between them. The CDR3 loop spans 15 amino acids. The CDR3 DNA is TGCGCCAGCAGCACAGGGACGGCTAAGAACACTGAAGCTTTCTTT. It translates to CASSTGTAKNTEAFF.

The chain recombines TRBV18 with TRBJ2-7; D not resolved. Between the trimmed V and J ends, which lost 4 bases and 0 bases, there was a span of 13 bases. Germline CDR1 reads KGHSH; CDR2 reads LQKENI. This CDR3 is 15 amino acids long. The CDR3 nucleotides read TGTGCCAGCTCACTCAGAGGAGAAAGCTCCTACGAGCAGTACGTC. Translating it yields CASSLRGESSYEQYV.

This clone was picked up one time. This chain uses TRBV7-9 with TRBJ2-1, with TRBD2 matching over 10 bases. The CDR3 length is 15 residues. V was clipped by 2 bases and J by 7 bases; unmatched bases: 5. CDR1 and CDR2 (germline): SEHNR, FQNEAQ (reference sequence). CDR3 amino acids: CASSLSLAGVNEQFF. The CDR3 DNA follows: TGTGCCAGCAGCTTATCTCTAGCGGGGGTGAATGAGCAGTTCTTC.

This clone was found once. The chain uses TRBV10-3 and TRBJ2-1; 11 bases line up with TRBD1. V gave up 7 bases and J gave up 6 bases; unmatched junction bases: 5. Germline lookup yields CDR1 ENHRY and CDR2 SYGVKD. The CDR3 contains 14 residues. CDR3 amino acids: CAIKGTGGSNEQFF. Written as DNA, the CDR3 is TGTGCCATCAAAGGGACAGGGGGGAGCAATGAGCAGTTCTTC.

This chain joins TRBV3-1 (or the pseudogene TRBV3-2) and TRBJ1-3; D perhaps matches TRBD1 (6 bases). The CDR3 spans 15 residues. CDR1 and CDR2 from the germline V gene are LGHDT and YNNKEL (reference sequence). V was cut by 6 bases and J by 0 bases, with 12 bases left in between. In DNA form, the CDR3 reads TGTGCCAGCAGACCACACAGGGACTCTGGAAACACCATATATTTT. Encoded protein: CASRPHRDSGNTIYF.

The rearrangement joins TRBV28 to TRBJ1-4, with TRBD1 matching 7 bases. V lost 5 bases to trimming and J lost 5 bases; unmatched junction nucleotides: 8. Per germline, CDR1 MDHEN and CDR2 SYDVKM. The CDR3 length is 15 residues. CDR3 sequence (DNA): TGTGCCAGCAGTCGACCGACAGGGTCGAATGAAAAACTGTTTTTT. It translates to CASSRPTGSNEKLFF. The whole variable domain, filled in from reference TRBV28 and TRBJ1-4, reads DVKVTQSSRYLVKRTGEKVFLECVQDMDHENMFWYRQDPGLGLRLIYFSYDVKMKEKGDIPEGYSVSREKKERFSLILESASTNQTSMYLCASSRPTGSNEKLFFGSGTQLSVL.

The rearrangement links TRBV7-2 to TRBJ1-2; D is perhaps TRBD1 (6 bases). The CDR3 covers 13 residues. Trimming left V 5 bases short and J 4 bases short, with 11 bases between. Germline V gene sequence: CDR1 SGHTA, CDR2 FQGNSA. CDR3 region: CASSPDSFYGYTF. CDR3 sequence (DNA): TGTGCCAGCAGCCCGGACAGCTTCTATGGCTACACCTTC.

This chain uses TRBV28 with TRBJ2-5; the D gene is possibly TRBD2 (6 bases). V gave up 3 bases and J gave up 4 bases, with 9 bases separating them. Germline CDR1 is MDHEN and CDR2 is SYDVKM. The CDR3 runs 13 residues. The CDR3 loop is CASSLGGRETQYF. CDR3 nucleotide sequence: TGTGCCAGCAGTTTGGGGGGTCGAGAGACCCAGTACTTC.

This chain joins TRBV9 and TRBJ2-5; D is ambiguous. The germline gives CDR1 SGDLS, CDR2 YYNGEE. V shed 0 bases and J shed 9 bases, with 18 bases lying between them. The CDR3 spans 15 residues. CDR3: CASSVVESRMNPQYF. The CDR3 DNA sequence: TGTGCCAGCAGCGTAGTGGAGAGCAGAATGAACCCCCAGTACTTC.

The chain links TRBV19 to TRBJ2-2; 7 bases align to TRBD1. The V gene end was trimmed by 6 bases and the J gene end by 1 base; junction bases not matched to a gene: 11. The CDR3 sequence is 17 residues long. The germline V gene encodes CDR1 LNHDA and CDR2 SQIVND (reference sequence). Here the CDR3 reads CASSPTPQGVNTGELFF. The CDR3 nucleotides read TGTGCCAGTAGCCCGACCCCCCAGGGGGTGAACACCGGGGAGCTGTTTTTT.

The V and J genes are TRBV2 and TRBJ2-2, with 9 bases lining up with TRBD2. The CDR3 has 14 amino acids. Per the germline V gene, CDR1 is SNHLY and CDR2 is FYNNEI. The V gene end was trimmed by 2 bases and the J gene end by 5 bases; junction bases not matched to a gene: 0. The CDR3 spells CASSETSGTGELFF. CDR3 nucleotide sequence: TGTGCCAGCAGTGAAACTAGCGGGACCGGGGAGCTGTTTTTT.

The chain links TRBV19 to TRBJ1-1; possible D gene TRBD1, 6 bases. V lost 3 bases and J lost 1, with 15 bases in between. The CDR3 extends over 16 amino acids. The germline V gene encodes CDR1 LNHDA and CDR2 SQIVND (reference sequence). CDR3 coding DNA: TGTGCCAGTAGTATTGTGGGGCGAGGGGGGAACACTGAAGCTTTCTTT. Amino acids: CASSIVGRGGNTEAFF.

The CDR3 DNA follows: TGTGCCAGCTCACCCTATGGCAGGTCTCGGCCCCAGTACTTC. This sequence encodes CASSPYGRSRPQYF. The chain combines TRBV18 with TRBJ2-5, with D unclear. Trimming left V 3 bases short and J 9 bases short, with 17 bases between. Germline V lookup: CDR1 KGHSH, CDR2 LQKENI. This CDR3 is 14 amino acids long.

The chain combines TRBV6-2 or TRBV6-3 with TRBJ2-3; TRBD2 matches 9 bases. Germline loops: CDR1 MNHEY, CDR2 SVGEGT. CDR3 size: 17 residues. V shed 5 bases, J shed 2 bases, and the junction held 11 bases outside the gene matches. The CDR3 is CASSNGGGGATTDTQYF. The CDR3 nucleotides are TGTGCCAGCAGTAACGGAGGCGGGGGGGCCACCACAGATACGCAGTATTTT.

The CDR3, as DNA: TGTGCCAGTAAGACGGGACAGGAGTTTCGTGGCTACACCTTC. This encodes CASKTGQEFRGYTF. This chain joins TRBV19 and TRBJ1-2; 8 nucleotides line up with TRBD1. This CDR3 region has 14 residues. V shed 7 bases, J shed 7 bases, and the junction held 11 bases outside the gene matches. In germline, CDR1 is LNHDA, CDR2 SQIVND (reference sequence).

This sequence joins TRBV19 and TRBJ2-3, with TRBD1 as a possible D gene (5 bases). V gave up 3 bases and J gave up 0 bases, with 10 bases separating them. CDR3 length equals 15 residues. Germline CDR1 reads LNHDA; CDR2 reads SQIVND (reference sequence). The CDR3 bases are TGTGCCAGTAGTATTCGATGGGGCAGCACAGATACGCAGTATTTT. It specifies CASSIRWGSTDTQYF.

The rearrangement uses TRBV19 and TRBJ1-4; D is perhaps TRBD1 (6 bases). Trimming cost V 1 base and J 7 bases, with 10 bases left between them. The germline V gene has CDR1 LNHDA and CDR2 SQIVND (reference sequence). The length of the CDR3 is 14 residues. The CDR3 reads CASSIGRGREKLFF. In DNA, the CDR3 is TGTGCCAGTAGTATAGGCAGGGGCCGTGAAAAACTGTTTTTT.

V and J are TRBV14 and TRBJ2-5; D call uncertain. CDR1 is SGHDN and CDR2 is FVKESK in the germline V gene. The germline V and J ends were trimmed by 4 bases and 5 bases, with 17 bases remaining between them. This CDR3 spans 15 amino acids. The CDR3 sequence: CASSPPSPGWETQYF. DNA for the CDR3: TGTGCCAGCAGCCCACCCAGTCCCGGGTGGGAGACCCAGTACTTC.

The V and J genes are TRBV3-1 (or the pseudogene TRBV3-2) and TRBJ2-7; 7 bases are a match to TRBD2. Trimming cost V 1 base and J 4 bases; bases outside gene matches: 7. Germline V gene lookup returns CDR1 LGHDT and CDR2 YNNKEL (reference sequence). This CDR3 is built from 15 residues. CDR3 loop: CASSQGLAAEYEQYV. In nucleotides, the CDR3 is TGTGCCAGCAGCCAAGGGCTAGCGGCAGAATACGAGCAGTACGTC.

The rearrangement uses TRBV6-2 or TRBV6-3 and TRBJ2-7; 10 bases are shared with TRBD2. With 5 bases clipped from V and 0 bases from J, the junction kept 13 bases outside the gene matches. CDR3 length: 18 amino acids. CDR1 MNHEY and CDR2 SVGEGT come from the germline V gene. CDR3 amino acids: CASSQSRTSGTTSYEQYV. CDR3 sequence (DNA): TGTGCCAGCAGTCAATCGCGGACTAGCGGAACTACCTCCTACGAGCAGTACGTC.

This chain uses TRBV10-3 with TRBJ1-2; maybe TRBD1 (6 bases). Germline CDR1 is ENHRY and CDR2 is SYGVKD. The V end was cut by 6 bases, the J end by 8 bases, with 10 bases between. This CDR3 is built from 11 residues. CDR3 nucleotide sequence: TGTGCCATCAGCACAGGGAGCGGCTACACCTTC. The encoded protein is CAISTGSGYTF.